Listed here are 18 T cell receptor beta chains from one sample, sequenced in a study of cytomegalovirus exposure and HLA in healthy donors. The study ran its PCR with 60 Vbeta and 13 Jbeta primers. Libraries were prepared by immunoSEQ multiplex PCR; TCRdb keeps only in-frame clonotypes and omits some of them. The sample gives about 200,000 clones, approximately 80% of which show up once; 2.9% is in the top ten. Sequences were obtained from PBMCs. Source of these receptors: a man aged 25 to 40 in good health and CMV-seronegative.

The chain joins TRBV29-1 to TRBJ1-2; 9 nucleotides match TRBD1. CDR3 length: 18 residues. The germline gives CDR1 SQVTM, CDR2 ANQGSEA. Trimming cost V 2 bases and J 4 bases; bases outside gene matches: 17. This CDR3 reads CSVESEGTGRTMGYGYTF. The CDR3 DNA follows: TGCAGCGTTGAAAGCGAGGGGACAGGGCGGACAATGGGCTATGGCTACACCTTC.

The chain has TRBV2 and TRBJ2-7; possible D gene TRBD1, 6 bases. Germline values: CDR1 SNHLY, CDR2 FYNNEI. V gave up 6 bases and J gave up 2 bases, with 20 bases separating them. The length of the CDR3 is 16 residues. CDR3: CASRSPTGRGPYEQYF. CDR3 bases: TGTGCCAGCAGATCACCGACAGGACGAGGCCCCTACGAGCAGTACTTC.

The V call is TRBV28, the J call TRBJ1-2; 7 bases line up with TRBD1. The CDR3 is made up of 16 amino acids. V lost 3 bases to trimming and J lost 4 bases; unmatched junction nucleotides: 11. Per germline, CDR1 MDHEN and CDR2 SYDVKM. The CDR3 nucleotides are TGTGCCAGCAGTTTCAGGGAAGGGGGCTATACCTATGGCTACACCTTC. It yields the protein CASSFREGGYTYGYTF.

A few counts support this clone. The chain couples TRBV14 to TRBJ2-1; 14 nucleotides agree with TRBD2. V dropped 4 bases and J dropped 0; count of bases not matched to a gene: 8. There are 19 residues in the CDR3. The germline CDR1 and CDR2 sequences are SGHDN and FVKESK. The CDR3 sequence: CASSLKGLAGGSSYNEQFF. The CDR3 bases are TGTGCCAGCAGCCTAAAAGGACTAGCGGGGGGAAGCTCCTACAATGAGCAGTTCTTC.

The chain is built from TRBV2 and TRBJ2-3, with a possible D match to TRBD2 (5 bases). Per the germline V gene, CDR1 is SNHLY and CDR2 is FYNNEI. The CDR3 runs to 14 residues. V was clipped by 4 bases and J by 0 bases, with 8 bases between them. The CDR3 sequence: CASSVGVSTDTQYF. The DNA for the CDR3 is TGTGCCAGCAGTGTGGGAGTTAGCACAGATACGCAGTATTTT.

Written as DNA, the CDR3 is TGTGCCAGCAGCTTATCCGCGGGGGACACTGAAGCTTTCTTT. As protein: CASSLSAGDTEAFF. The rearrangement links TRBV7-2 to TRBJ1-1, with D maybe TRBD1 (5 bases). V was shortened by 2 bases and J by 3 bases, with 10 bases between the two germline ends. Germline V gives CDR1 SGHTA, CDR2 FQGNSA. The CDR3 length is 14 residues. The full variable domain, in which reference TRBV7-2 and TRBJ1-1 provide the parts outside the CDR3, is GAGVSQSPSNKVTEKGKDVELRCDPISGHTALYWYRQSLGQGLEFLIYFQGNSAPDKSGLPSDRFSAERTGGSVSTLTIQRTQQEDSAVYLCASSLSAGDTEAFFGQGTRLTVV.

DNA for the CDR3: TGCGCCAGCAGCTTGGGGCCCGAGGTTCGGAGGGAGCAGTACTTC. It codes for CASSLGPEVRREQYF. The chain joins TRBV5-1 to TRBJ2-7; D perhaps matches TRBD2 (5 bases). The CDR3 covers 15 residues. Trimming removed 0 bases from V and 7 bases from J, with 17 bases in between. Germline V lookup: CDR1 SGHRS, CDR2 YFSETQ.

The rearrangement links TRBV28 to TRBJ2-1; a weak D match, TRBD2 (5 bases). Germline CDR1 is MDHEN and CDR2 is SYDVKM. Trimming removed 6 bases from V and 7 bases from J, with 16 bases in between. The CDR3 contains 14 residues. The CDR3 here is CASSGRTGKNEQFF. The DNA of the CDR3 is TGTGCCAGCAGCGGACGTACCGGGAAGAATGAGCAGTTCTTC.

The chain is built from TRBV5-4 and TRBJ2-5; D may be TRBD2 (5 bases). CDR1 and CDR2 from the germline V gene are SGHNT and YYREEE (reference sequence). This CDR3 contains 15 residues. V was pared by 4 bases and J by 4 bases, with 17 bases between. CDR3 nucleotides: TGTGCCAGCAGCGTCCCCGGGGTGTGGAGAGAGACCCAGTACTTC. It encodes CASSVPGVWRETQYF.

The CDR3 loop is CASSFKAGPSTDTQYF. CDR3 in DNA: TGTGCCAGCAGCTTTAAGGCGGGGCCTAGCACAGATACGCAGTATTTT. V usage is TRBV7-2 and J usage is TRBJ2-3; possibly TRBD2 for D (6 bases). This CDR3 is 16 amino acids long. Germline V gene data show CDR1 as SGHTA and CDR2 as FQGNSA. Between the trimmed V and J ends, which lost 3 bases and 0 bases, there was a span of 13 bases. The full variable domain, rest sourced from reference TRBV7-2 and TRBJ2-3, is GAGVSQSPSNKVTEKGKDVELRCDPISGHTALYWYRQSLGQGLEFLIYFQGNSAPDKSGLPSDRFSAERTGGSVSTLTIQRTQQEDSAVYLCASSFKAGPSTDTQYFGPGTRLTVL.

About this clone: One end of the junction does not line up with germline, which may come from a read error. J is TRBJ2-6 and V is TRBV27, with 8 bases aligning to TRBD1. The CDR3 is made up of 17 amino acids. The germline V gene encodes CDR1 MNHEY and CDR2 SMNVEV (reference sequence). CDR3 DNA: TGTGCCAGCAGTTTATCGCAGGGGGCGTACGGGGCCAGCGTCCTGACTTTC. Protein: CASSLSQGAYGASVLTF.

This rearrangement joins TRBV19 to TRBJ1-1; 7 bases are a match to TRBD1. The CDR3 length is 15 residues. Germline lookup yields CDR1 LNHDA and CDR2 SQIVND (reference sequence). Germline trimming cut 5 bases from V and 0 bases from J; bases unmatched to any gene: 6. The CDR3 DNA is TGTGCCAGTAGTCTTAAGACAGGGATGAACACTGAAGCTTTCTTT. This translates into CASSLKTGMNTEAFF.

The chain is built from TRBV28 and TRBJ1-4; TRBD1 is a possible D gene (5 bases). Germline lookup yields CDR1 MDHEN and CDR2 SYDVKM. The CDR3 is 13 residues long. Trimming took 4 bases from V and 8 from J, leaving 11 bases between them. Written as DNA, the CDR3 is TGTGCCAGCAGTTCCACTGGGGGGGAAAAACTGTTTTTT. This gives the protein CASSSTGGEKLFF.

V and J are TRBV19 and TRBJ2-7; TRBD2 matches 8 bases. In germline, CDR1 is LNHDA, CDR2 SQIVND (reference sequence). V lost 6 bases and J lost 3; bases outside the gene matches: 10. The length of the CDR3 is 15 residues. The CDR3 spells CASRLTSGSGYEQYF. The DNA of the CDR3 is TGTGCCAGTAGGTTAACTAGCGGATCGGGCTACGAGCAGTACTTC.

The chain is built from TRBV29-1 and TRBJ2-2, with 10 positions matching TRBD1. The CDR3 spans 15 residues. Trimming at V came to 4 bases and at J to 4 bases, leaving 6 bases not matched to a gene. Germline CDR1 SQVTM, CDR2 ANQGSEA. The CDR3 protein is CSVGGGQGPTGELFF. CDR3 coding DNA: TGCAGCGTTGGGGGGGGACAGGGGCCCACCGGGGAGCTGTTTTTT.

The chain recombines TRBV6-5 with TRBJ1-3; weak D call: TRBD1 (5 bases). The V gene's germline CDR1 is MNHEY and CDR2 SVGAGI. Trimming removed 11 bases at V and 4 bases at J, with 18 bases between. CDR3 length: 14 amino acids. The CDR3 bases are TGTGCCGTCAGGGTTCGACAGTGGGGAAACACCATATATTTT. Its protein is CAVRVRQWGNTIYF.

The chain recombines TRBV6-1 with TRBJ2-1; the match to TRBD2 covers 12 bases. In germline, CDR1 is MNHNS, CDR2 SASEGT. Trimming removed 6 bases from V and 8 bases from J; junction bases left unmatched: 8. The CDR3 sequence is 15 residues long. This CDR3 reads CASSKTSGGSYEQFF. The CDR3 region has the DNA TGTGCCAGCAGCAAGACTAGCGGGGGTTCCTATGAGCAGTTCTTC.

This clone occurred once. The chain uses TRBV28 and TRBJ1-4, with D possibly matching TRBD1 (5 bases). Trimming cost V 1 base and J 7 bases, with 16 bases left between them. This CDR3 contains 16 residues. Germline V lookup: CDR1 MDHEN, CDR2 SYDVKM. The CDR3 DNA reads TGTGCCAGCAGTTTATCTGGGCAGGGATATGGTGAAAAACTGTTTTTT. Its protein is CASSLSGQGYGEKLFF. Drawing the rest from reference TRBV28 and TRBJ1-4, the complete variable domain is DVKVTQSSRYLVKRTGEKVFLECVQDMDHENMFWYRQDPGLGLRLIYFSYDVKMKEKGDIPEGYSVSREKKERFSLILESASTNQTSMYLCASSLSGQGYGEKLFFGSGTQLSVL.